The 23 T cell receptor beta chains below come from one sample, sequenced in a study of blood T cells in healthy people across ages. Then a second PCR, running roughly 6 to 11 cycles, was carried out with a sample-barcoded 5' primer and a J-beta primer mix. TCRdb passed the 5' RACE reads through MiXCR, listing each CDR3 protein once. Of over 750,000 distinct CDR3 sequences detected, 20% to 30% appear once; the ten largest clones hold 9.4%. The same sample was also used in a study of T cells of mothers and their children.

Sequencing input: blood. The source is a boy younger than 18 in good health.

There are a few counts of this clonotype. The chain links TRBV29-1 to TRBJ2-5; no definite D call. Germline V lookup: CDR1 SQVTM, CDR2 ANQGSEA. This CDR3 contains 13 residues. V was pared by 4 bases and J by 4 bases, with 13 bases between. CDR3 amino acids: CSVGGSFGETQYF. As DNA, the CDR3 is TGCAGCGTTGGAGGTAGCTTCGGAGAGACCCAGTACTTC.

This clonotype has just a few counts. The V gene is TRBV7-9, the J gene TRBJ1-4, with 7 bases that match TRBD1. The J segment lost 6 bases and the V segment lost 3 bases, leaving 7 bases of the junction unmatched. Germline CDR1 SEHNR, CDR2 FQNEAQ (reference sequence). The CDR3 is 15 residues long. CDR3 sequence (DNA): TGTGCCAGCAGCTTTCAACAGGGGAGGGATGAAAAACTGTTTTTT. Protein sequence: CASSFQQGRDEKLFF.

J is TRBJ2-1 and V is TRBV11-1; 13 bases match TRBD2. The CDR3 sequence is 16 residues long. Germline V gene data show CDR1 as SGHAT and CDR2 as FQDESV (reference sequence). V lost 3 bases and J lost 5; bases outside the gene matches: 4. This chain's CDR3 is CASSFGTSGNHNEQFF. Written as DNA, the CDR3 is TGTGCCAGCAGCTTCGGGACTAGCGGGAACCACAATGAGCAGTTCTTC.

The chain employs TRBV15 and TRBJ1-4, with no clear D. The germline gives CDR1 LNHNV, CDR2 YYDKDF (reference sequence). The CDR3 extends over 17 amino acids. V was clipped by 2 bases and J by 0 bases, with 13 bases between them. The DNA for the CDR3 is TGTGCCACCAGCAGATCTTTCTCCTATACAACTAATGAAAAACTGTTTTTT. Its translation is CATSRSFSYTTNEKLFF.

This clonotype was recorded only once. The chain combines TRBV10-3 with TRBJ2-1; possibly TRBD2 for D (10 bases). The V end lost 6 bases, the J end lost 0 bases, and 27 bases lay between the germline ends. Germline V CDR1 and CDR2: ENHRY, SYGVKD. There are 20 residues in the CDR3. The DNA for the CDR3 is TGTGCCATCAGGGACCTTAAACAGGGGGCTAGCGGGAGCTCCTACAATGAGCAGTTCTTC. Encoded protein: CAIRDLKQGASGSSYNEQFF.

This clonotype was observed a few times. CDR3 residues: CSVEFVGGTSGYTF. DNA for the CDR3: TGCAGCGTTGAATTTGTAGGAGGGACGAGTGGCTACACCTTC. The V and J genes are TRBV29-1 and TRBJ1-2, with a possible D match to TRBD1 (5 bases). The germline V gene has CDR1 SQVTM and CDR2 ANQGSEA. This CDR3 has 14 residues. V was pared by 2 bases and J by 7 bases, with 17 bases between. The full variable domain, in which reference TRBV29-1 and TRBJ1-2 provide the parts outside the CDR3, is SAVISQKPSRDICQRGTSLTIQCQVDSQVTMMFWYRQQPGQSLTLIATANQGSEATYESGFVIDKFPISRPNLTFSTLTVSNMSPEDSSIYLCSVEFVGGTSGYTFGSGTRLTVV.

V is TRBV9 and J is TRBJ2-1; the match to TRBD1 covers 11 bases. Germline lookup yields CDR1 SGDLS and CDR2 YYNGEE. CDR3 length: 16 amino acids. Germline trimming cut 3 bases from V and 5 bases from J; bases unmatched to any gene: 7. For the CDR3, the DNA is TGTGCCAGCAGCGCATCACGGGACAGGGGGAACAATGAGCAGTTCTTC. Translation gives CASSASRDRGNNEQFF.

The chain couples TRBV7-2 to TRBJ1-1, with 10 bases lining up with TRBD1. V dropped 7 bases and J dropped 4; count of bases not matched to a gene: 3. CDR1 is SGHTA and CDR2 is FQGNSA in the germline V gene. The CDR3 totals 13 residues. DNA for the CDR3: TGTGCCAGCATATGGACAGGGGGCACTGAAGCTTTCTTT. Its translation: CASIWTGGTEAFF.

The chain uses TRBV6-5 and TRBJ1-2; 7 nucleotides match TRBD1. Germline V CDR1 and CDR2: MNHEY, SVGAGI. This CDR3 comprises 13 residues. Germline trimming cut 2 bases from V and 6 bases from J; bases unmatched to any gene: 3. CDR3 sequence reads: CASSYTGVDGYTF. The DNA for the CDR3 is TGTGCCAGCAGTTACACAGGGGTGGATGGCTACACCTTC.

The rearrangement uses TRBV3-1 and TRBJ2-1, with 13 positions matching TRBD2. CDR1 and CDR2 (germline): LGHDT, YNNKEL (reference sequence). V dropped 4 bases and J dropped 4; count of bases not matched to a gene: 13. The CDR3 is 19 residues long. The CDR3 here is CASSRANPGLAGVYNEQFF. The CDR3 DNA reads as TGTGCCAGCAGCCGCGCTAATCCCGGACTAGCGGGAGTTTACAATGAGCAGTTCTTC.

This clonotype was seen a few times. The chain couples TRBV24-1 to TRBJ2-3; 10 bases line up with TRBD2. In germline, CDR1 is KGHDR, CDR2 SFDVKD. Losses at the gene ends were 7 bases for V and 3 bases for J; bases not matched to a gene: 9. This CDR3 has 16 residues. The CDR3 nucleotides read TGTGCCACCAGAGCGTCGGCTAGCGGGGGAACAGATACGCAGTATTTT. It is translated as CATRASASGGTDTQYF.

The genes are TRBV19 and TRBJ2-3; 7 nucleotides align to TRBD1. There are 12 residues in the CDR3. Germline V gives CDR1 LNHDA, CDR2 SQIVND (reference sequence). The trim removed 6 bases at V and 7 bases at J, leaving 4 bases unmatched. CDR3 loop: CASSQGGHTQYF. The CDR3 coding sequence is TGTGCCAGTAGCCAAGGGGGCCATACGCAGTATTTT.

This chain joins TRBV6-2 or TRBV6-3 and TRBJ1-2; D not certain. Trimming took 7 bases from V and 7 from J, leaving 25 bases between them. The CDR3 is 16 residues long. Germline-derived CDR1 and CDR2 are MNHEY and SVGEGT. CDR3 region: CASISKLMIGWLGYTF. CDR3 nucleotides: TGTGCCAGCATCTCCAAACTGATGATCGGGTGGCTTGGCTACACCTTC.

In this sample, this clonotype turned up a few times. V is TRBV12-5 and J is TRBJ2-5; the match to TRBD2 covers 13 bases. CDR3 length equals 17 residues. Germline V gives CDR1 LGHNT, CDR2 FRNRAP. V trimming: 6 bases; J trimming: 6 bases; junction bases outside the gene matches: 13. In DNA, the CDR3 is TGTGCTAGTGGGACCCTGGGACTAGCGGGGCCCATCCAGACCCAGTACTTC. This sequence encodes CASGTLGLAGPIQTQYF. The full variable domain, with the rest looked up from reference TRBV12-5 and TRBJ2-5, is DARVTQTPRHKVTEMGQEVTMRCQPILGHNTVFWYRQTMMQGLELLAYFRNRAPLDDSGMPKDRFSAEMPDATLATLKIQPSEPRDSAVYFCASGTLGLAGPIQTQYFGPGTRLLVL.

This clonotype was detected a few times. The chain carries TRBV12-3 or TRBV12-4 and TRBJ2-5; D call uncertain. TRBJ2-1 matches the DNA end more closely, so the J call is doubtful. The length of the CDR3 is 13 residues. The CDR3 sequence is CASSAAPYNEQFF. DNA of the CDR3: TGTGCCAGCTCGGCGGCACCCTACAATGAGCAGTTCTTC.

This clonotype occurred a few times. The chain joins TRBV12-3 or TRBV12-4 to TRBJ1-3, with D possibly being TRBD1 (6 bases). Trimming pared 5 bases from V and 0 bases from J, leaving 14 bases between. The CDR3 runs to 16 residues. CDR3 in DNA: TGTGCCAGCAGTCCTTACAGGGATTTCTCTGGAAACACCATATATTTT. It yields the protein CASSPYRDFSGNTIYF.

The rearrangement links TRBV28 to TRBJ1-1; D remains ambiguous. This CDR3 region has 14 residues. Germline V lookup: CDR1 MDHEN, CDR2 SYDVKM. The V gene lost 5 bases and the J gene lost 5 bases, with 15 bases spanning the gap. CDR3 nucleotides: TGTGCCAGCAGTCCCCCCCCGGCCGGGACTGAAGCTTTCTTT. Translating it yields CASSPPPAGTEAFF.

The V gene is TRBV6-5, the J gene TRBJ2-1; 10 nucleotides align to TRBD1. Germline-derived CDR1 and CDR2 are MNHEY and SVGAGI. The CDR3 loop spans 15 amino acids. The V segment lost 7 bases and the J segment 10 bases; nucleotides outside the gene matches: 13. The CDR3 nucleotides read TGTGCCAGCACGAGGGCCGGACAGGGGGACTACGAGCAGTTCTTC. It specifies CASTRAGQGDYEQFF.

About this clonotype: At one boundary the junction diverges from the germline segment, which might be a read error. The V gene is TRBV5-8, the J gene TRBJ2-5; 13 nucleotides match TRBD2. In germline, CDR1 is SGHTS, CDR2 YDEGEE. This CDR3 is built from 16 residues. CDR3 nucleotide sequence: TGTGCCAGCAGCAATGGACTAGCGGGAGTGGGAGAGACCCACTACTTC. Its translation is CASSNGLAGVGETHYF.

The rearrangement uses TRBV9 and TRBJ2-7, with 7 bases aligning to TRBD2. Trimming cost V 4 bases and J 1 base; bases outside gene matches: 11. The germline V gene has CDR1 SGDLS and CDR2 YYNGEE. This CDR3 has 16 amino acids. The CDR3 reads CASSNRPSGPSYEQYF. The CDR3 DNA reads as TGTGCCAGCAGCAACCGACCTAGCGGACCGTCCTACGAGCAGTACTTC.

This chain connects TRBV6-2 or TRBV6-3 to TRBJ2-1; D may be TRBD1 (6 bases). The CDR3 length is 12 residues. Per the germline V gene, CDR1 is MNHEY and CDR2 is SVGEGT. V dropped 6 bases and J dropped 6 bases, with 9 bases sitting between them. CDR3 amino acids: CASRTRGNEQFF. CDR3 bases: TGTGCCAGCAGAACCAGGGGCAATGAGCAGTTCTTC.

This chain uses TRBV29-1 with TRBJ2-3, with 10 bases matching TRBD1. With V trimmed by 7 bases and J by 4 bases, 5 bases remained unmatched. The CDR3 is 13 amino acids. Germline V CDR1 and CDR2: SQVTM, ANQGSEA. CDR3 DNA: TGCAGCGGAGACAGGGGGCCTGCAGATACGCAGTATTTT. This encodes CSGDRGPADTQYF.

This clonotype was detected a few times. V gene TRBV20-1 combines with J gene TRBJ2-3, with 10 positions matching TRBD2. The J segment lost 6 bases and the V segment lost 1 base, leaving 4 bases of the junction unmatched. In germline, CDR1 is DFQATT, CDR2 SNEGSKA (reference sequence). CDR3 length equals 14 residues. The CDR3 DNA sequence: TGCAGTGCTAGAGTGGCTAGCGGGAGTGATACGCAGTATTTT. Its translation: CSARVASGSDTQYF.